These 3 T cell receptor beta chains originate from one sample sequenced in a study of T cells after yellow fever vaccination. TCRdb independently ran MiXCR on the 5' RACE reads; one entry per CDR3 protein. The table records over 200,000 distinct CDR3 sequences, roughly 6.8% of them present only once. The specimen was CD4+ T cells sorted from PBMCs, collected on the day of the yellow fever booster vaccination. These receptors all come from a man in his thirties or forties who received the YFV17D yellow fever vaccine.

This clonotype was recorded at least ten times. The chain combines TRBV20-1 with TRBJ2-3; D may be TRBD1 (6 bases). The CDR3 spans 14 residues. The germline gives CDR1 DFQATT, CDR2 SNEGSKA (reference sequence). V dropped 5 bases and J dropped 6 bases, with 18 bases sitting between them. For the CDR3, the DNA is TGCAGTGCTGGCCGGGACACCCCGGAGGATACGCAGTATTTT. The encoded protein is CSAGRDTPEDTQYF.

This clonotype was seen a handful of times. This chain uses TRBV5-1 with TRBJ2-6, with 13 nucleotides matching TRBD2. This CDR3 region has 19 residues. CDR1 SGHRS and CDR2 YFSETQ come from the germline V gene. The V segment lost 3 bases and the J segment 2 bases; nucleotides outside the gene matches: 8. The CDR3 coding sequence is TGCGCCAGCAGCTCGTCCTTTGGACTAGCGGGAGCTGGGGCCAACGTCCTGACTTTC. It translates to CASSSSFGLAGAGANVLTF.

The V gene is TRBV5-6, the J gene TRBJ2-1, with D maybe TRBD2 (6 bases). Per the germline V gene, CDR1 is SGHDT and CDR2 is YYEEEE. Trimming pared 2 bases from V and 7 bases from J, leaving 16 bases between. The CDR3 spans 15 residues. The DNA of the CDR3 is TGTGCCAGCAGCTTAGCGACTAGGTCCTTGAATGAGCAGTTCTTC. Protein: CASSLATRSLNEQFF.